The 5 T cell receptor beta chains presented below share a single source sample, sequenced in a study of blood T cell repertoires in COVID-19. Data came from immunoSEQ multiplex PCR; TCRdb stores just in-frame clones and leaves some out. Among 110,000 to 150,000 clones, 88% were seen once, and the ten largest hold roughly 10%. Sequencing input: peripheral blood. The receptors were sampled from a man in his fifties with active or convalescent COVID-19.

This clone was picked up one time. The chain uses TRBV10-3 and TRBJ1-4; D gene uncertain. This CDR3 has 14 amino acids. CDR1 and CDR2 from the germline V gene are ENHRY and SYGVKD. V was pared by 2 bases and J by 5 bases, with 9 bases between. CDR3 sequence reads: CAISEGGENEKLFF. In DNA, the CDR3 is TGTGCCATCAGTGAGGGCGGGGAAAATGAAAAACTGTTTTTT.

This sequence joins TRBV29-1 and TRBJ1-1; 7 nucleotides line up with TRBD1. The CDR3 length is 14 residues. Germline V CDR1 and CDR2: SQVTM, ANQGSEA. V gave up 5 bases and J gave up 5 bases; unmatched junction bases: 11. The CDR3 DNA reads TGCAGCGTTTTCCCCAGGGGGAAACATACTGAAGCTTTCTTT. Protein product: CSVFPRGKHTEAFF.

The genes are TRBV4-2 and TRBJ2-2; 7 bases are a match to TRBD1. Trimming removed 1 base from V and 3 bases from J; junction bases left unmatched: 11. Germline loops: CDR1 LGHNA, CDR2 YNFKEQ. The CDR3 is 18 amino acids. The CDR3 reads CASSQGVQGNGYTGELFF. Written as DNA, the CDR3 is TGTGCCAGCAGCCAAGGCGTACAGGGGAATGGATACACCGGGGAGCTGTTTTTT.

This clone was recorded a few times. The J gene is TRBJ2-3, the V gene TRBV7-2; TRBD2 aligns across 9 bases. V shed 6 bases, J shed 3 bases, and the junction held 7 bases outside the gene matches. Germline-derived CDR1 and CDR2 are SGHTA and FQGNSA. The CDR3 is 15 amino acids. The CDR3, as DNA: TGTGCCAGCAGGAATCTAGCGGGAAGGACAGATACGCAGTATTTT. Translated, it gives CASRNLAGRTDTQYF.

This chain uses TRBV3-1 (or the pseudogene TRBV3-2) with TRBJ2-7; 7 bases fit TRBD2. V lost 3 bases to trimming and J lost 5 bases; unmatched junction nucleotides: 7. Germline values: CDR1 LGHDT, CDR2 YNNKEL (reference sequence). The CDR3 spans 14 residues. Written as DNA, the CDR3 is TGTGCCAGCAGCCACGGCGGGAGTAGTGACGAGCAGTACTTC. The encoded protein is CASSHGGSSDEQYF.